The T cell receptor beta chain under discussion was sequenced for a study of beta chain features in type 1 diabetes. Whole-study findings and limits: The VDJ junctions of type 1 diabetes patients carried fewer insertions and more deletions. Across patients, naive, central memory and Treg TCRB repertoires exhibited apparently greater similarity than was observed across healthy donors.

On this clone itself: Antigen specificity is unknown.

This CDR3 comprises 14 residues. Germline V CDR1 and CDR2: SGHDT, YYEEEE. Trimming cost V 4 bases and J 6 bases, with 17 bases left between them. Isolated RNA was reverse transcribed in full, so expressed TCRB transcripts were sequenced. Produced via immunoSEQ multiplex PCR; TCRdb's table is partial and in-frame only. Counted here are more than 110,000 clones, 6.9% occurring once; the ten biggest clones make up roughly 1.5%. The sequence derives from a woman between 25 and 40 years old in good health. The chain joins TRBV5-6 to TRBJ2-7, with D possibly TRBD2 on 6 matching bases. Sequencing input: central memory CD4+ T cells from blood. This CDR3 reads CASSPLALEGEQYF. The CDR3 region has the DNA TGTGCCAGCAGCCCCCTTGCGTTGGAGGGCGAGCAGTACTTC.